The T cell receptor (beta chain) described here comes from a study of T-cell memory formation after mild COVID-19. One entry per CDR3 protein, called by TCRdb with MiXCR from the 5' RACE reads. In the table there are 580,000 or so distinct CDR3 sequences, roughly 17% of which are singletons. The CDR3 length is 15 residues. Germline V gives CDR1 SGHVS, CDR2 FQNEAQ. The V end was cut by 6 bases, the J end by 5 bases, with 18 bases between. The TCR sequence derives from an adult woman who had mild COVID-19 (a few samples of this study predate the infection). Cell type and time point are not known. The J gene is TRBJ2-3, the V gene TRBV7-8; D gene unclear. Sequenced input: PBMCs or a T cell subset sorted from them (not recorded which). The CDR3 sequence: CASSPLYRPGDTQYF. CDR3 nucleotides: TGTGCCAGCAGTCCACTATACCGGCCCGGAGATACGCAGTATTTT.